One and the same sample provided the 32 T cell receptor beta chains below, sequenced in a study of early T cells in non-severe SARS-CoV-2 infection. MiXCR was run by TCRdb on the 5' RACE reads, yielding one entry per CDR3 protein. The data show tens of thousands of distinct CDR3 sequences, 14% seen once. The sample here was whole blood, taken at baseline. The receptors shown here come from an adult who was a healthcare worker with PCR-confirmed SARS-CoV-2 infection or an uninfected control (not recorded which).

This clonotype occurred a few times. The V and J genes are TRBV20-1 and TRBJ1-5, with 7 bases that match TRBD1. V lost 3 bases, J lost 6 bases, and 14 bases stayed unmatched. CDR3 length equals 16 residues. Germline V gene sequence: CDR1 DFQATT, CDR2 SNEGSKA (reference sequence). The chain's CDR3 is CSASRPRGGRSQPQHF. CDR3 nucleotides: TGCAGTGCTAGTCGTCCTAGAGGGGGCCGAAGTCAGCCCCAGCATTTT.

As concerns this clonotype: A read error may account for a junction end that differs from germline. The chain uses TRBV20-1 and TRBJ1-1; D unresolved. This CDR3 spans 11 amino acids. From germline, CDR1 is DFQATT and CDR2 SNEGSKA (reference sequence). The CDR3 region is CSVQLNTEASF. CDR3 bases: TGCAGTGTTCAGCTGAACACTGAAGCTTCCTTT.

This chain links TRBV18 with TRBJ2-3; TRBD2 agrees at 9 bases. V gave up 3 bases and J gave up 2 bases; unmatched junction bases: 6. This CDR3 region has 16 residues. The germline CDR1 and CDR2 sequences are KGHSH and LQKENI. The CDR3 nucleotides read TGTGCCAGCTCACCGCCGGGCGGGAGGGTCACAGATACGCAGTATTTT. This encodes CASSPPGGRVTDTQYF.

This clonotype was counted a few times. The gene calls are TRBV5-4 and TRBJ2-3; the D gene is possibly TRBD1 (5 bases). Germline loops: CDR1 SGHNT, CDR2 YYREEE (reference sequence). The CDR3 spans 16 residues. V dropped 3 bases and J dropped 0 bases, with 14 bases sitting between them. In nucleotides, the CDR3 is TGTGCCAGCAGCTCCAGACAGAGATCTAGCACAGATACGCAGTATTTT. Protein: CASSSRQRSSTDTQYF.

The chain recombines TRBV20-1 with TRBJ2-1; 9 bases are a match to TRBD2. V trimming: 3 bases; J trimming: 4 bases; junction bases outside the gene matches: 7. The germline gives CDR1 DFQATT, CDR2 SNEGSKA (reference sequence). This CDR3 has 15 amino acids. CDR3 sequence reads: CSASVAGATYNEQFF. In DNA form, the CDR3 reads TGCAGTGCTAGTGTAGCGGGAGCAACATACAATGAGCAGTTCTTC.

The DNA for the CDR3 is TGTGCCCGTCAGGGGGCGAAGGGGCCTAGCGGGAGCGGGGATACGCAGTATTTT. It translates to CARQGAKGPSGSGDTQYF. The chain recombines TRBV2 with TRBJ2-3, with 10 bases fitting TRBD2. The germline CDR1 and CDR2 sequences are SNHLY and FYNNEI. V was pared by 11 bases and J by 6 bases, with 23 bases of the junction left unmatched. This CDR3 spans 18 amino acids.

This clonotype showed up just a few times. Here the CDR3 reads CAISDPRRVKRENEQFF. Written as DNA, the CDR3 is TGTGCCATCAGTGATCCCCGAAGGGTTAAGCGGGAGAATGAGCAGTTCTTC. The chain employs TRBV10-3 and TRBJ2-1; 8 bases are shared with TRBD2. CDR1 and CDR2 from the germline V gene are ENHRY and SYGVKD. V lost 3 bases, J lost 7 bases, and 14 bases stayed unmatched. The CDR3 spans 17 residues.

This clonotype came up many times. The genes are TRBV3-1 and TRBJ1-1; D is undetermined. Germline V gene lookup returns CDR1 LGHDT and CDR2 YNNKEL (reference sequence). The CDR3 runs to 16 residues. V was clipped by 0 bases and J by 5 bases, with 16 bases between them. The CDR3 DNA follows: TGTGCCAGCAGCCAAGAGGGTCGCAGCCGTTGGACTGAAGCTTTCTTT. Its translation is CASSQEGRSRWTEAFF. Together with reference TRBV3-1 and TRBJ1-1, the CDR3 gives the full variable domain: DTAVSQTPKYLVTQMGNDKSIKCEQNLGHDTMYWYKQDSKKFLKIMFSYNNKELIINETVPNRFSPKSPDKAHLNLHINSLELGDSAVYFCASSQEGRSRWTEAFFGQGTRLTVV.

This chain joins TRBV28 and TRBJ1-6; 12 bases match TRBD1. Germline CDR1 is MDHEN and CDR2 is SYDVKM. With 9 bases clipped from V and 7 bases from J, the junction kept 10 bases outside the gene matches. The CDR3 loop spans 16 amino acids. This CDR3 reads CASLGGDRGPNSPLHF. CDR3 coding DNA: TGTGCCAGTTTAGGGGGGGACAGGGGGCCGAATTCACCCCTCCACTTT.

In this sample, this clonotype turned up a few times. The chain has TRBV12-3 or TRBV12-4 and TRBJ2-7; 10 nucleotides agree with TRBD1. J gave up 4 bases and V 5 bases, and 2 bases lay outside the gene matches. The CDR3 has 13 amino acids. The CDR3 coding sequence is TGTGCCAGCAGTCGGACAGGGGGTTACGAGCAGTACTTC. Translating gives CASSRTGGYEQYF.

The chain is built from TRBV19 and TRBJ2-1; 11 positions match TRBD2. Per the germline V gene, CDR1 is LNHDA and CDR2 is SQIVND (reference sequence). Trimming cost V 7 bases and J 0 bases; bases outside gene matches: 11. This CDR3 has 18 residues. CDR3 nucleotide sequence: TGTGCCAGTAAGGGCCGACTAGCGGGACACTCCTCCTACAATGAGCAGTTCTTC. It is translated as CASKGRLAGHSSYNEQFF.

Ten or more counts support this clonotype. The CDR3 sequence is CASSLSGGQTYGYTF. In nucleotides, the CDR3 is TGTGCCAGCAGCTTAAGTGGGGGGCAAACCTATGGCTACACCTTC. The chain is built from TRBV7-3 and TRBJ1-2; TRBD1 is a possible D gene (6 bases). V lost 1 base to trimming and J lost 4 bases, with 13 bases between them. Germline V gene lookup returns CDR1 SGHTA and CDR2 FQGTGA. There are 15 residues in the CDR3. The variable domain in full, completed from reference TRBV7-3 and TRBJ1-2, reads GAGVSQTPSNKVTEKGKYVELRCDPISGHTALYWYRQSLGQGPEFLIYFQGTGAADDSGLPNDRFFAVRPEGSVSTLKIQRTERGDSAVYLCASSLSGGQTYGYTFGSGTRLTVV.

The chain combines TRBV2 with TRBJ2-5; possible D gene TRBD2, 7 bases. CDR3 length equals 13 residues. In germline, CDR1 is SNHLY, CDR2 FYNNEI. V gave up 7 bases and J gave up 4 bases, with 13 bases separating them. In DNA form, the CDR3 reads TGTGCCAGCACCTGGGGGGGGCCAGAGACCCAGTACTTC. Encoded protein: CASTWGGPETQYF.

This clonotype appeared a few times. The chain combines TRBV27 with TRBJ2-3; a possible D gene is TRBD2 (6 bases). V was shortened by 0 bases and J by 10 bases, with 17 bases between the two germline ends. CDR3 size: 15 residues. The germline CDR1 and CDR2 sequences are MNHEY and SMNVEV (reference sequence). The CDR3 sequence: CASSLSVGGHSPQYF. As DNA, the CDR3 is TGTGCCAGCAGTTTATCGGTGGGAGGCCACAGCCCGCAGTATTTT.

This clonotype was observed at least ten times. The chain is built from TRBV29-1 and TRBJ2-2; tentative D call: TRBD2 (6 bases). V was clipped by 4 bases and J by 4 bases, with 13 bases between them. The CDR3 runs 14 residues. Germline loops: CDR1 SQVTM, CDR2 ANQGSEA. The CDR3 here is CSVVGGVPTGELFF. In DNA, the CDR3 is TGCAGCGTTGTGGGCGGGGTCCCCACCGGGGAGCTGTTTTTT.

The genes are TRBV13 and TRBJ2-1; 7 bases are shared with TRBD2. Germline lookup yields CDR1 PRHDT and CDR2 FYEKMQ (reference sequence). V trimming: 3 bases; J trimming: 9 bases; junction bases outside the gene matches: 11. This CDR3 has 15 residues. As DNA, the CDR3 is TGTGCCAGCAGCTTTACTAGCGAGCGGTTCGGTGAGCAGTTCTTC. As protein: CASSFTSERFGEQFF.

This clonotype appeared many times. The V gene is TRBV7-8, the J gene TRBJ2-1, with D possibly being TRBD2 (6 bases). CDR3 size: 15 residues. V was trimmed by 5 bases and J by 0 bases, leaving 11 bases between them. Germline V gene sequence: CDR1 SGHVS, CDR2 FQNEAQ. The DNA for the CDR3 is TGTGCCAGCAGCCTCAGGACTACCTCCTACAATGAGCAGTTCTTC. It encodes CASSLRTTSYNEQFF.

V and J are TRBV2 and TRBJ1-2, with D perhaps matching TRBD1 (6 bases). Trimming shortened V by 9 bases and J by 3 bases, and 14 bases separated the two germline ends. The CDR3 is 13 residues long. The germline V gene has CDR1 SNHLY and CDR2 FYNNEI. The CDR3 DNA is TGTGCCAGGAACAGGGAGAGGGACTATGGCTACACCTTC. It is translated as CARNRERDYGYTF.

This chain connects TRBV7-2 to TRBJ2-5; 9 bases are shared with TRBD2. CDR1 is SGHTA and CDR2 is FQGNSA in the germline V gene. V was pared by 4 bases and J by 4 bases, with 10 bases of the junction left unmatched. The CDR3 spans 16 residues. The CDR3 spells CASSSGLAAGRETQYF. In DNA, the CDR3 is TGTGCCAGCAGCTCGGGACTAGCAGCAGGGCGAGAGACCCAGTACTTC.

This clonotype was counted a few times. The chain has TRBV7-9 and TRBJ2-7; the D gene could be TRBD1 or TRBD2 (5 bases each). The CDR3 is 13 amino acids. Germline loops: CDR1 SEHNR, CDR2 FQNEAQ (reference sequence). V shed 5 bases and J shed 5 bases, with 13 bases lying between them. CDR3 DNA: TGTGCCAGCAGCCCGGGGCCAAGGGACGAGCAGTACTTC. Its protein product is CASSPGPRDEQYF.

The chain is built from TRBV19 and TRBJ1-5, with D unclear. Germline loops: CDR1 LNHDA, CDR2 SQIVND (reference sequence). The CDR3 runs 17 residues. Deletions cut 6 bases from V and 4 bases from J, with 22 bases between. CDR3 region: CASSPSSAEGWNQPQHF. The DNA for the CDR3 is TGTGCCAGTAGCCCCTCTTCAGCGGAAGGTTGGAATCAGCCCCAGCATTTT. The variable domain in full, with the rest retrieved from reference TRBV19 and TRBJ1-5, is DGGITQSPKYLFRKEGQNVTLSCEQNLNHDAMYWYRQDPGQGLRLIYYSQIVNDFQKGDIAEGYSVSREKKESFPLTVTSAQKNPTAFYLCASSPSSAEGWNQPQHFGDGTRLSIL.

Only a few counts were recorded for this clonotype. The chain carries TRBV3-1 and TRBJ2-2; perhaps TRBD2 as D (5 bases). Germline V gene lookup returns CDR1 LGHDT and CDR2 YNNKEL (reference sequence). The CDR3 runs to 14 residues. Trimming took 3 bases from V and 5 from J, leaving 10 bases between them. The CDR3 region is CASSQTEVTGELFF. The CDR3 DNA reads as TGTGCCAGCAGCCAGACGGAGGTGACCGGGGAGCTGTTTTTT. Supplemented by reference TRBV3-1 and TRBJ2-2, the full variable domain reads DTAVSQTPKYLVTQMGNDKSIKCEQNLGHDTMYWYKQDSKKFLKIMFSYNNKELIINETVPNRFSPKSPDKAHLNLHINSLELGDSAVYFCASSQTEVTGELFFGEGSRLTVL.

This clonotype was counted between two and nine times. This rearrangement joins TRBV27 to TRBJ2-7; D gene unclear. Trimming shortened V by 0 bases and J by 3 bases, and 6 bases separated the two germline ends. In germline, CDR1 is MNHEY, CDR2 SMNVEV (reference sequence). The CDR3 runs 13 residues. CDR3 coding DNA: TGTGCCAGCAGTTTATCCCCCGGCTACGAGCAGTACTTC. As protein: CASSLSPGYEQYF.

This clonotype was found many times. CDR3 sequence: CASSLDASGELFF. CDR3 DNA: TGTGCCAGCAGCTTAGACGCTTCCGGGGAGCTGTTTTTT. This chain uses TRBV7-6 with TRBJ2-2; D is undetermined. Trimming cost V 1 base and J 6 bases, with 6 bases left between them. Germline CDR1 reads SGHVS; CDR2 reads FNYEAQ. There are 13 residues in the CDR3.

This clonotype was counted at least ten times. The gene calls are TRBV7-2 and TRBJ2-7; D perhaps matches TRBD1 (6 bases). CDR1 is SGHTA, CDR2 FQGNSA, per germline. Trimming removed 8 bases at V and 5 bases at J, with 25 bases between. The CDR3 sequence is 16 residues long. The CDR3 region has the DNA TGTGCCAGCCGCACCCAAGGGGGACAAGGGGGAAACGAGCAGTACTTC. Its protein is CASRTQGGQGGNEQYF.

CDR3 in amino acids: CATSDGREIILDTQYF. CDR3 in DNA: TGTGCCACCAGCGATGGGCGGGAGATCATCCTAGATACGCAGTATTTT. The chain has TRBV24-1 and TRBJ2-3, with TRBD2 matching 7 bases. Germline V gene sequence: CDR1 KGHDR, CDR2 SFDVKD. Unmatched junction bases numbered 14, after V lost 7 bases and J lost 5 bases. This CDR3 is 16 amino acids long.

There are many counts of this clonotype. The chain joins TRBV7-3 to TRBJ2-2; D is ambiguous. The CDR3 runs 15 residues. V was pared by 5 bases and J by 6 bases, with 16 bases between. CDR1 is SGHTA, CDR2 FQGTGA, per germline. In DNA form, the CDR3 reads TGTGCCAGCAGCACCGGTCCAGAAAAGGCCGGGGAGCTGTTTTTT. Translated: CASSTGPEKAGELFF.

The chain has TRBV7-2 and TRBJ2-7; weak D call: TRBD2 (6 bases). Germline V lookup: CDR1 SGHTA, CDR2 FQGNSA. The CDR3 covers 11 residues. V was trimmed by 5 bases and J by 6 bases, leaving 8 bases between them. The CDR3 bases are TGTGCCAGCAGCATGGGGGGCGAGCAGTACTTC. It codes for CASSMGGEQYF.

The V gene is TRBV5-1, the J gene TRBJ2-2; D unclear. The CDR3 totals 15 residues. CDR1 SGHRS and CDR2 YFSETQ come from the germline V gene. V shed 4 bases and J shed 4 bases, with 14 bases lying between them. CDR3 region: CASSRISAGTGELFF. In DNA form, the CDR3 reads TGCGCCAGCAGCCGGATCTCCGCTGGCACCGGGGAGCTGTTTTTT.

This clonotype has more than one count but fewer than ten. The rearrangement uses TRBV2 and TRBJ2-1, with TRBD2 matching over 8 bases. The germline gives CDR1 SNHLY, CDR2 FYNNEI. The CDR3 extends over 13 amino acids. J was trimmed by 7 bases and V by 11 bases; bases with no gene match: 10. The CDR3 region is CAGRTAGENEQFF. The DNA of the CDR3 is TGTGCCGGTCGAACAGCGGGAGAAAATGAGCAGTTCTTC.

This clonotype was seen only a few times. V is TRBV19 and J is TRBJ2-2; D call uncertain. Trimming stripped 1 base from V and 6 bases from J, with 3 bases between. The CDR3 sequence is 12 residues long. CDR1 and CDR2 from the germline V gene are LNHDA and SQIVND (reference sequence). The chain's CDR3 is CASSIGPGELFF. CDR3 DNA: TGTGCCAGTAGTATAGGTCCCGGGGAGCTGTTTTTT.

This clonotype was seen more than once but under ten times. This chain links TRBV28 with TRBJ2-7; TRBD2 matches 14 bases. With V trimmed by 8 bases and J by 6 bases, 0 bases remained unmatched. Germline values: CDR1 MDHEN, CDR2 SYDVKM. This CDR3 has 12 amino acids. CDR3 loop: CASGLAGGEQYF. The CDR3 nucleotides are TGTGCCAGCGGACTAGCGGGAGGCGAGCAGTACTTC. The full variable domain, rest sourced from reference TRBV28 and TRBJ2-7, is DVKVTQSSRYLVKRTGEKVFLECVQDMDHENMFWYRQDPGLGLRLIYFSYDVKMKEKGDIPEGYSVSREKKERFSLILESASTNQTSMYLCASGLAGGEQYFGPGTRLTVT.